The 29 T cell receptor beta chains below were found in one sample sequenced in a study of CD8 T cells in Susac syndrome. Reverse transcription used about 0.45 to 1 ug RNA and random hexamers. Each CDR3 protein is one row after TCRdb ran MiXCR on the immunoSEQ multiplex PCR reads. Here the sample spans about 150,000 distinct CDR3 sequences, around 95% being singletons. Sequenced: CD4+ T cells from PBMCs. The source of these receptors is a human donor with Susac syndrome.

The V call is TRBV9, the J call TRBJ2-1; D might be TRBD1 or TRBD2, each matching 5 bases. Germline V lookup: CDR1 SGDLS, CDR2 YYNGEE. V lost 3 bases to trimming and J lost 7 bases, with 17 bases between them. The CDR3 length is 15 residues. The CDR3 DNA is TGTGCCAGCAGCGCTACTCCCGGGACGGTGAATGAGCAGTTCTTC. It translates to CASSATPGTVNEQFF.

The rearrangement links TRBV12-3 or TRBV12-4 to TRBJ2-1, with TRBD2 matching over 12 bases. V was pared by 6 bases and J by 8 bases, with 8 bases of the junction left unmatched. The CDR3 covers 15 residues. DNA of the CDR3: TGTGCCAGCAGCCCGACTAGCGGGGGATGGGATGAGCAGTTCTTC. Protein product: CASSPTSGGWDEQFF.

This chain connects TRBV12-3 or TRBV12-4 to TRBJ2-4; a possible D gene is TRBD1 (6 bases). The CDR3 spans 14 residues. V dropped 6 bases and J dropped 8 bases, with 17 bases sitting between them. For the CDR3, the DNA is TGTGCCAGCAGCCTACAGGGAACCGGGGACATTCAGTACTTC. Encoded protein: CASSLQGTGDIQYF.

The chain couples TRBV3-1 to TRBJ2-3; D possibly corresponds to TRBD2 (5 bases). The germline CDR1 and CDR2 sequences are LGHDT and YNNKEL (reference sequence). Trimming removed 5 bases at V and 2 bases at J, with 8 bases between. The CDR3 spans 13 residues. CDR3 sequence reads: CASSIGNTDTQYF. In DNA form, the CDR3 reads TGTGCCAGCAGCATCGGGAACACAGATACGCAGTATTTT.

This sequence joins TRBV6-1 and TRBJ2-1; TRBD2 is a possible D gene (6 bases). Germline values: CDR1 MNHNS, CDR2 SASEGT. The ends were cut back, 5 bases at V and 3 bases at J, with 20 bases in the middle. The CDR3 is 17 amino acids. The DNA of the CDR3 is TGTGCCAGCAGTACCCCCGGGGAAGCGGGCGTCTACAATGAGCAGTTCTTC. Its translation is CASSTPGEAGVYNEQFF.

The CDR3 bases are TGTGCCAGCAGCCAAGGACAGGGGGGCTACGAGCAGTACTTC. It is translated as CASSQGQGGYEQYF. This chain uses TRBV14 with TRBJ2-7; 9 bases match TRBD1. The CDR3 covers 14 residues. Germline values: CDR1 SGHDN, CDR2 FVKESK. Trimming cost V 1 base and J 3 bases; bases outside gene matches: 1.

This clonotype came up once. The V and J genes are TRBV28 and TRBJ1-2; D is perhaps TRBD1 (5 bases). The germline CDR1 and CDR2 sequences are MDHEN and SYDVKM. There are 14 residues in the CDR3. Trimming took off 7 bases at V and 5 bases at J, with 17 bases between the two ends. In nucleotides, the CDR3 is TGTGCCAGCACCCTCCGGGACGGATCTTATGGCTACACCTTC. Translating it yields CASTLRDGSYGYTF.

This sequence joins TRBV15 and TRBJ1-1, with 7 nucleotides matching TRBD1. Germline-derived CDR1 and CDR2 are LNHNV and YYDKDF (reference sequence). This CDR3 has 17 amino acids. The junction had 7 bases not matched to a gene; V was cut back by 0 bases and J by 0 bases. The CDR3 spells CATSRDRQGGLNTEAFF. The CDR3 nucleotides read TGTGCCACCAGCAGAGATCGCCAGGGGGGGTTGAACACTGAAGCTTTCTTT.

J is TRBJ2-1 and V is TRBV4-1; 9 bases are a match to TRBD2. After removal of 5 bases from V and 6 bases from J, the junction contained 14 bases not matched to a gene. Germline V gene sequence: CDR1 MGHRA, CDR2 YSYEKL. The CDR3 is made up of 17 amino acids. CDR3 residues: CASSFPAEVAGANEQFF. The DNA for the CDR3 is TGCGCCAGCAGCTTCCCCGCCGAGGTAGCGGGAGCCAATGAGCAGTTCTTC.

The rearrangement joins TRBV27 to TRBJ2-1; TRBD2 agrees at 8 bases. J was trimmed by 8 bases and V by 5 bases; bases with no gene match: 8. This CDR3 region has 14 residues. CDR1 is MNHEY, CDR2 SMNVEV, per germline (reference sequence). Here the CDR3 DNA reads TGTGCCAGCAGTCCGCGTGGGACTAGACATGAGCAGTTCTTC. Protein product: CASSPRGTRHEQFF.

The chain couples TRBV29-1 to TRBJ2-3; unclear D gene. This CDR3 comprises 12 residues. The V gene lost 5 bases and the J gene lost 1 base, with 7 bases spanning the gap. From germline, CDR1 is SQVTM and CDR2 ANQGSEA. CDR3 loop: CSVQAGTDTQYF. CDR3 DNA sequence: TGCAGCGTTCAGGCCGGCACAGATACGCAGTATTTT.

V gene TRBV28 combines with J gene TRBJ1-5; D gene unclear. V was trimmed by 3 bases and J by 3 bases, leaving 6 bases between them. Germline-derived CDR1 and CDR2 are MDHEN and SYDVKM. CDR3 length equals 13 residues. The CDR3 sequence: CASSFDTNQPQHF. Written as DNA, the CDR3 is TGTGCCAGCAGTTTCGACACCAATCAGCCCCAGCATTTT.

The chain combines TRBV3-1 with TRBJ2-1; D is unresolved. Germline CDR1 is LGHDT and CDR2 is YNNKEL (reference sequence). V lost 1 base and J 2 bases, leaving 15 bases between the germline ends. The CDR3 is made up of 17 amino acids. The CDR3 spells CASSQATLGSAYNEQFF. CDR3 nucleotides: TGTGCCAGCAGCCAAGCCACCCTAGGGTCCGCCTACAATGAGCAGTTCTTC.

This clonotype came up once. The chain has TRBV20-1 and TRBJ1-6; tentative D call: TRBD1 (6 bases). The CDR3 is made up of 14 amino acids. CDR1 DFQATT and CDR2 SNEGSKA come from the germline V gene (reference sequence). The V end lost 1 base, the J end lost 9 bases, and 13 bases lay between the germline ends. CDR3 sequence (DNA): TGCAGTGCTAGAGTTTCCGGGGGCGGTTCACCCCTCCACTTT. The encoded protein is CSARVSGGGSPLHF.

V is TRBV5-1 and J is TRBJ2-2; a possible D gene is TRBD1 (6 bases). With 0 bases removed from V and 1 base from J, the gap between germline ends came to 13 bases. The germline V gene has CDR1 SGHRS and CDR2 YFSETQ. The length of the CDR3 is 17 residues. The CDR3 DNA reads as TGCGCCAGCAGCTTGGGTCACAGGGATTTGAACACCGGGGAGCTGTTTTTT. Protein sequence: CASSLGHRDLNTGELFF.

The chain is built from TRBV18 and TRBJ2-3; D not certain. The CDR3 length is 14 residues. V lost 2 bases and J 6 bases, leaving 12 bases between the germline ends. CDR1 KGHSH and CDR2 LQKENI come from the germline V gene. The CDR3 protein is CASSPVRPSDTQYF. CDR3 sequence (DNA): TGTGCCAGCTCACCAGTTAGACCATCGGATACGCAGTATTTT.

Only a few counts were recorded for this clonotype. J is TRBJ1-5 and V is TRBV12-2. TRBV12-2 is listed as a pseudogene. The CDR3 spans 14 residues. This CDR3 reads CASRLAGDGQPQHF. The CDR3 bases are TGTGCAAGTCGCTTGGCGGGGGATGGTCAGCCCCAGCATTTT.

The chain has TRBV20-1 and TRBJ1-2; 12 bases fit TRBD1. This CDR3 comprises 14 residues. V shed 2 bases and J 7 bases; nucleotides not matched to a gene: 5. Germline CDR1 DFQATT, CDR2 SNEGSKA (reference sequence). The CDR3 DNA sequence: TGCAGTGCTAGACACGGGACAGGGGGCCGTGGCTACACCTTC. Amino acids: CSARHGTGGRGYTF.

The CDR3 here is CASGRTGLTEAFF. The CDR3 DNA reads as TGTGCCAGCGGGAGGACAGGACTGACTGAAGCTTTCTTT. The chain carries TRBV25-1 and TRBJ1-1; 7 bases map to TRBD1. Germline CDR1 and CDR2: MGHDK and SYGVNS. The CDR3 extends over 13 amino acids. V lost 8 bases and J lost 5; bases outside the gene matches: 8.

V is TRBV7-2 and J is TRBJ1-1; D gene unclear. The V and J ends lost 10 bases and 3 bases respectively, with 15 bases between them. The V gene's germline CDR1 is SGHTA and CDR2 FQGNSA. CDR3 size: 13 residues. The CDR3: CATKAGSYTEAFF. As DNA, the CDR3 is TGTGCCACCAAAGCTGGCAGTTACACTGAAGCTTTCTTT.

The genes are TRBV5-4 and TRBJ2-2; D is perhaps TRBD2 (5 bases). V was pared by 8 bases and J by 6 bases, with 17 bases between. The CDR3 consists of 14 residues. CDR1 is SGHNT, CDR2 YYREEE, per germline (reference sequence). The CDR3: CASRNSGVAGELFF. The CDR3 DNA follows: TGTGCCAGTAGGAACAGCGGAGTAGCCGGGGAGCTGTTTTTT.

The rearrangement links TRBV6-5 to TRBJ2-7; D is possibly TRBD1 (6 bases). Between the trimmed V and J ends, which lost 6 bases and 1 base, there was a span of 10 bases. Germline CDR1 reads MNHEY; CDR2 reads SVGAGI. The length of the CDR3 is 13 residues. In DNA, the CDR3 is TGTGCCAGCAGCAGGGGATATTCCTACGAGCAGTACTTC. Its protein is CASSRGYSYEQYF.

The rearrangement uses TRBV29-1 and TRBJ1-2; no reliable D call. Looked up from germline, CDR1 is SQVTM and CDR2 is ANQGSEA. The CDR3 runs to 12 residues. Trimming took 0 bases from V and 8 from J, leaving 10 bases between them. This CDR3 reads CSVEDGGSGYTF. The CDR3 DNA sequence: TGCAGCGTTGAAGACGGCGGGTCGGGCTACACCTTC.

The chain employs TRBV28 and TRBJ2-7; the match to TRBD2 covers 11 bases. The germline V gene encodes CDR1 MDHEN and CDR2 SYDVKM. The V gene end was trimmed by 3 bases and the J gene end by 6 bases; junction bases not matched to a gene: 4. The CDR3 loop spans 14 amino acids. The CDR3 nucleotides are TGTGCCAGCAGTTTCGGGGGACTAGCGGCCGAGCAGTACTTC. Protein: CASSFGGLAAEQYF.

The chain carries TRBV3-1 and TRBJ2-7; D unresolved. The germline CDR1 and CDR2 sequences are LGHDT and YNNKEL (reference sequence). The CDR3 spans 16 residues. Between the trimmed V and J ends, which lost 0 bases and 5 bases, there was a span of 17 bases. The CDR3 DNA reads TGTGCCAGCAGCCAAGATTGGTCTTATATGCAACACGAGCAGTACTTC. Translated, it gives CASSQDWSYMQHEQYF.

The chain recombines TRBV15 with TRBJ2-5; D possibly uses TRBD1 or TRBD2 (5 bases each). The V gene's germline CDR1 is LNHNV and CDR2 YYDKDF (reference sequence). This CDR3 is 15 amino acids long. V lost 3 bases to trimming and J lost 2 bases, with 13 bases between them. CDR3 protein: CATSSPGTEQETQYF. The CDR3, as DNA: TGTGCCACCAGCAGCCCCGGGACGGAACAAGAGACCCAGTACTTC.

This chain joins TRBV20-1 and TRBJ1-5; 9 bases fit TRBD1. Germline V gives CDR1 DFQATT, CDR2 SNEGSKA (reference sequence). The CDR3 totals 15 residues. The trim removed 2 bases at V and 4 bases at J, leaving 6 bases unmatched. The CDR3 coding sequence is TGCAGTGCTAGATGGGGGACAGGGAGAAATCAGCCCCAGCATTTT. Its protein is CSARWGTGRNQPQHF.

J is TRBJ2-7 and V is TRBV20-1; 7 nucleotides align to TRBD1. Germline CDR1 is DFQATT and CDR2 is SNEGSKA (reference sequence). Trimming took 7 bases from V and 5 from J; bases not matched to a gene: 8. The length of the CDR3 is 12 residues. The CDR3: CSVPGQQNEQYF. The CDR3 DNA sequence: TGCAGTGTTCCGGGACAGCAAAACGAGCAGTACTTC.

The chain combines TRBV25-1 with TRBJ1-2; 9 bases are a match to TRBD1. Germline trimming cut 8 bases from V and 7 bases from J; bases unmatched to any gene: 11. The germline V gene encodes CDR1 MGHDK and CDR2 SYGVNS. This CDR3 has 14 amino acids. The DNA for the CDR3 is TGTGCCAGCGGATACCCAGGGACAGGGATTGGCTACACCTTC. Its translation is CASGYPGTGIGYTF.